The count of the clone carrying this T cell receptor (beta chain) is one. The sample is drawn from a study of blood T cell repertoires in COVID-19. Germline V gives CDR1 MGHDK, CDR2 SYGVNS. The CDR3 extends over 15 amino acids. V was trimmed by 2 bases and J by 2 bases, leaving 12 bases between them. In the source study's methods: Reference gene primer amplification gave nucleated cell count estimates. Clones were read by immunoSEQ multiplex PCR, and TCRdb kept only the in-frame ones, dropping some. D and trimming come from the DNA, and the V and J calls and clone size come from that table. The repertoire holds about 210,000 clones, with about four fifths as singletons.

The material sequenced was peripheral blood. This TCR was sampled from a woman older than 75 with COVID-19, enrolled during active disease. V usage is TRBV25-1 and J usage is TRBJ1-1; D might be TRBD1 (5 bases). The CDR3 DNA reads TGTGCCAGCAGTGAAGCGGGACGCGGAAACACTGAAGCTTTCTTT. Protein sequence: CASSEAGRGNTEAFF.